At least ten counts were recorded for the clone carrying this T cell receptor (beta chain). The source of the sample is a study of blood T cells in healthy people across ages. V was pared by 5 bases and J by 2 bases, with 4 bases of the junction left unmatched. This CDR3 is built from 15 residues. CDR1 is LNHDA and CDR2 is SQIVND in the germline V gene (reference sequence). Primed by a sample-barcoded 5' primer and a J-beta primer mix, a second PCR proceeded for roughly 7 to 11 cycles. From the 5' RACE reads, TCRdb called clonotypes with MiXCR, one entry per CDR3 protein. The table includes 590,000 or so distinct CDR3 sequences, less than 35% detected once. Healthy individuals of Caucasian origin from Russia, aged roughly 6 to 90, served as donors. Drawn from each donor were approximately 9.5 milliliters of peripheral blood.

This TCR was recovered from a woman of 80 years or more in good health. Sequencing was performed on blood. The chain uses TRBV19 and TRBJ2-5, with TRBD2 matching 11 bases. The CDR3 region has the DNA TGTGCCAGTAGTTCTAGCGGGGGGTCGCAAGAGACCCAGTACTTC. Its translation is CASSSSGGSQETQYF.